These 28 T cell receptor beta chains were all obtained from the same sample, sequenced in a study of T cells after yellow fever vaccination. TCRdb reanalysed the 5' RACE reads using MiXCR and keeps one entry per CDR3 protein. The sample holds 450,000 to 550,000 distinct CDR3 sequences, over 15% seen once. The sample was PBMCs, taken 15 days after the yellow fever booster vaccination. These receptors all come from a man between 25 and 39 years old who received the YFV17D yellow fever vaccine.

The chain is built from TRBV6-2 or TRBV6-3 and TRBJ2-3, with D possibly called TRBD1 or TRBD2 (5 bases each). Germline assignment: CDR1 MNHEY and CDR2 SVGEGT. CDR3 length equals 12 residues. Trimming cost V 6 bases and J 1 base, with 5 bases left between them. DNA for the CDR3: TGTGCCAGCAGGGGGGGCACAGATACGCAGTATTTT. Amino acids: CASRGGTDTQYF.

This clonotype was observed a handful of times. V usage is TRBV5-1 and J usage is TRBJ2-1; D ambiguous. Germline CDR1 and CDR2: SGHRS and YFSETQ. The CDR3 has 13 amino acids. Trimming took off 1 base at V and 5 bases at J, with 7 bases between the two ends. In nucleotides, the CDR3 is TGCGCCAGCAGCTTGCTTCCGGACAATGAGCAGTTCTTC. This gives the protein CASSLLPDNEQFF.

This clonotype has only a few counts. V gene TRBV5-1 combines with J gene TRBJ1-4, with TRBD1 as a possible D gene (5 bases). This CDR3 is 14 amino acids long. The V end was cut by 3 bases, the J end by 7 bases, with 13 bases between. CDR1 and CDR2 from the germline V gene are SGHRS and YFSETQ. The CDR3 DNA reads TGCGCCAGCAGCTCCCGGGGGGGAGGTGAAAAACTGTTTTTT. Its translation: CASSSRGGGEKLFF.

This clonotype was observed a handful of times. The rearrangement links TRBV10-1 to TRBJ2-1; 10 bases fit TRBD2. The CDR3 contains 13 residues. Germline V gene data show CDR1 as WNHNN and CDR2 as SYGVQD (reference sequence). Trimming took 2 bases from V and 10 from J; bases not matched to a gene: 2. The CDR3 coding sequence is TGCGCCAGCAGTGAGACACTAGCGGGGGAGCAGTTCTTC. Translation: CASSETLAGEQFF.

To note about this clonotype: A junction end diverges from the germline sequence, so it may reflect a read error. The J gene is TRBJ2-7, the V gene TRBV5-1; 8 nucleotides line up with TRBD2. Per germline, CDR1 SGHRS and CDR2 YFSETQ. The CDR3 length is 15 residues. This chain's CDR3 is CASSLAGGGQTQLDF. As DNA, the CDR3 is TGCGCCAGCAGCTTGGCCGGGGGGGGGCAGACTCAATTGGACTTC.

The genes are TRBV29-1 and TRBJ2-7; 13 bases are shared with TRBD2. CDR1 and CDR2 (germline): SQVTM, ANQGSEA. V was clipped by 4 bases and J by 3 bases; unmatched bases: 3. The CDR3 covers 14 residues. CDR3 sequence reads: CSVVGTSGIYEQYF. CDR3 DNA: TGCAGCGTTGTTGGGACTAGCGGGATCTACGAGCAGTACTTC.

The chain carries TRBV5-1 and TRBJ2-7, with 7 bases lining up with TRBD2. CDR3 size: 15 residues. Germline V gene sequence: CDR1 SGHRS, CDR2 YFSETQ. The V and J ends lost 4 bases and 1 base, in that order; junction bases with no gene match: 8. The DNA of the CDR3 is TGCGCCAGCAGCGATACTAGCGCCCCGTCCTACGAGCAGTACTTC. Protein: CASSDTSAPSYEQYF. The complete variable domain, with remaining parts taken from reference TRBV5-1 and TRBJ2-7, reads KAGVTQTPRYLIKTRGQQVTLSCSPISGHRSVSWYQQTPGQGLQFLFEYFSETQRNKGNFPGRFSGRQFSNSRSEMNVSTLELGDSALYLCASSDTSAPSYEQYFGPGTRLTVT.

The genes are TRBV29-1 and TRBJ2-5; 8 nucleotides agree with TRBD1. The CDR3 totals 15 residues. V lost 5 bases and J lost 1; bases outside the gene matches: 9. Germline V gene data show CDR1 as SQVTM and CDR2 as ANQGSEA. CDR3 loop: CSVMSTGGSQETQYF. CDR3 DNA sequence: TGCAGCGTTATGTCAACAGGGGGATCCCAAGAGACCCAGTACTTC.

The rearrangement links TRBV27 to TRBJ2-2, with 11 bases aligning to TRBD2. The V segment lost 5 bases and the J segment 3 bases; nucleotides outside the gene matches: 2. Germline CDR1 is MNHEY and CDR2 is SMNVEV (reference sequence). This CDR3 region has 15 residues. The CDR3 sequence: CASSISGRDTGELFF. CDR3 DNA: TGTGCCAGCAGTATTAGCGGGAGGGACACCGGGGAGCTGTTTTTT.

The chain couples TRBV20-1 to TRBJ2-1, with 9 bases lining up with TRBD2. CDR3 length: 14 amino acids. V lost 5 bases, J lost 9 bases, and 11 bases stayed unmatched. Germline V gene data show CDR1 as DFQATT and CDR2 as SNEGSKA (reference sequence). The CDR3 sequence is CSALSLAGYFEQFF. In DNA, the CDR3 is TGCAGTGCTCTGTCGCTAGCGGGATACTTTGAGCAGTTCTTC.

This clonotype was observed a few times. The rearrangement joins TRBV14 to TRBJ2-3; 12 positions agree with TRBD2. CDR1 and CDR2 (germline): SGHDN, FVKESK. This CDR3 has 14 residues. V trimming: 9 bases; J trimming: 11 bases; junction bases outside the gene matches: 12. CDR3 protein: CASTTSGRSGGQYF. CDR3 DNA: TGTGCCAGTACGACTAGCGGGAGATCTGGTGGGCAGTATTTT. Looking up the rest from reference TRBV14 and TRBJ2-3 gives the full variable domain: EAGVTQFPSHSVIEKGQTVTLRCDPISGHDNLYWYRRVMGKEIKFLLHFVKESKQDESGMPNNRFLAERTGGTYSTLKVQPAELEDSGVYFCASTTSGRSGGQYFGPGTRLTVL.

This rearrangement joins TRBV29-1 to TRBJ2-3; TRBD2 matches at 7 bases. V lost 7 bases to trimming and J lost 2 bases; unmatched junction nucleotides: 6. Germline V gene data show CDR1 as SQVTM and CDR2 as ANQGSEA. This CDR3 region has 13 residues. Here the CDR3 reads CSAGAGTTDTQYF. CDR3 nucleotides: TGCAGCGCTGGAGCGGGAACCACAGATACGCAGTATTTT.

Regarding this clonotype: A much larger clone differs by one base, so this may be a read error. The chain combines TRBV7-8 with TRBJ2-3; 7 bases match TRBD1. This CDR3 has 14 amino acids. J lost 0 bases, V lost 4 bases, and 1 base had no gene match. CDR1 is SGHVS and CDR2 is FQNEAQ in the germline V gene. The CDR3 region is CASSWGQSTDTQYF. The DNA for the CDR3 is TGTGCCAGCAGCTGGGGACAGAGCACAGATACGCAGTATTTT.

The J gene is TRBJ2-2, the V gene TRBV5-5; 8 bases agree with TRBD2. After removal of 5 bases from V and 7 bases from J, the junction contained 13 bases not matched to a gene. This CDR3 has 16 amino acids. Looked up from germline, CDR1 is SGHKS and CDR2 is YYEKEE (reference sequence). The CDR3 DNA reads as TGTGCCAGCAGTTCCCGCGAGGGACTAGACGTCGGGGAGCTGTTTTTT. It yields the protein CASSSREGLDVGELFF. Full variable domain (rest looked up from reference TRBV5-5 and TRBJ2-2): DAGVTQSPTHLIKTRGQQVTLRCSPISGHKSVSWYQQVLGQGPQFIFQYYEKEERGRGNFPDRFSARQFPNYSSELNVNALLLGDSALYLCASSSREGLDVGELFFGEGSRLTVL.

This clonotype has a handful of counts. The chain joins TRBV6-2 or TRBV6-3 to TRBJ2-5, with 8 nucleotides matching TRBD1. Losses at the gene ends were 6 bases for V and 5 bases for J; bases not matched to a gene: 8. The CDR3 has 14 amino acids. Germline CDR1 and CDR2: MNHEY and SVGEGT. The CDR3, as DNA: TGTGCCAGCAGCCGGGACAGGCAAAGGGAGACCCAGTACTTC. Amino acids: CASSRDRQRETQYF.

This clonotype was observed a handful of times. This sequence joins TRBV12-3 or TRBV12-4 and TRBJ2-7; 8 nucleotides line up with TRBD2. This CDR3 is built from 15 residues. The V and J ends lost 4 bases and 7 bases, in that order; junction bases with no gene match: 12. The CDR3 DNA reads TGTGCCAGCAGTTACAGCGGGAGTACGGGCTCGGAGCAGTACTTC. Encoded protein: CASSYSGSTGSEQYF.

A few counts support this clonotype. This rearrangement joins TRBV6-1 to TRBJ2-3; 15 nucleotides match TRBD2. Germline CDR1 and CDR2: MNHNS and SASEGT. Germline trimming cut 5 bases from V and 4 bases from J; bases unmatched to any gene: 16. The CDR3 is made up of 20 amino acids. The DNA of the CDR3 is TGTGCCAGCAGTACCCGCTTCCCGGGACTAGCGGGAGGAGGCGCAGATACGCAGTATTTT. Translated: CASSTRFPGLAGGGADTQYF.

The rearrangement joins TRBV20-1 to TRBJ2-7; D might be TRBD2 (6 bases). The germline V gene has CDR1 DFQATT and CDR2 SNEGSKA (reference sequence). The CDR3 has 12 amino acids. For the CDR3, the DNA is TGCAGCTTGGGACTCCCCAGCAGCGAGCAGTACTTC. Its protein is CSLGLPSSEQYF.

The rearrangement joins TRBV14 to TRBJ1-2; TRBD1 matches 7 bases. Germline-derived CDR1 and CDR2 are SGHDN and FVKESK. This CDR3 comprises 14 residues. The V gene end was trimmed by 1 base and the J gene end by 7 bases; junction bases not matched to a gene: 6. The CDR3 spells CASSQAQGLSGYTF. As DNA, the CDR3 is TGTGCCAGCAGCCAAGCACAGGGGCTATCTGGCTACACCTTC. Full variable domain (rest looked up from reference TRBV14 and TRBJ1-2): EAGVTQFPSHSVIEKGQTVTLRCDPISGHDNLYWYRRVMGKEIKFLLHFVKESKQDESGMPNNRFLAERTGGTYSTLKVQPAELEDSGVYFCASSQAQGLSGYTFGSGTRLTVV.

The rearrangement joins TRBV5-1 to TRBJ2-1; D not resolved. Germline V gene data show CDR1 as SGHRS and CDR2 as YFSETQ. The CDR3 sequence is 16 residues long. V was shortened by 3 bases and J by 3 bases, with 16 bases between the two germline ends. CDR3 loop: CASSSELVGLYNEQFF. The CDR3 region has the DNA TGCGCCAGCAGCTCAGAGCTAGTTGGGCTCTACAATGAGCAGTTCTTC.

A few counts support this clonotype. The rearrangement joins TRBV3-1 to TRBJ2-2; D could derive from TRBD1 or TRBD2 (5 bases each). The ends were cut back, 0 bases at V and 4 bases at J, with 12 bases in the middle. From germline, CDR1 is LGHDT and CDR2 YNNKEL (reference sequence). The CDR3 runs 16 residues. The CDR3 coding sequence is TGTGCCAGCAGCCAAGATTGGGGTGGGGGCACCGGGGAGCTGTTTTTT. This sequence encodes CASSQDWGGGTGELFF.

This clonotype came up a few times. The V call is TRBV9, the J call TRBJ2-6; D is possibly TRBD1 (5 bases). V lost 4 bases, J lost 0 bases, and 20 bases lay in between. The CDR3 spans 19 residues. Germline V lookup: CDR1 SGDLS, CDR2 YYNGEE. In nucleotides, the CDR3 is TGTGCCAGCAGCCCCCAATCAGGGCACCTCTCCTCTGGGGCCAACGTCCTGACTTTC. Its translation: CASSPQSGHLSSGANVLTF.

There are a few counts of this clonotype. This chain joins TRBV6-1 and TRBJ2-2; 16 bases match TRBD2. Trimming cost V 7 bases and J 6 bases; bases outside gene matches: 11. CDR1 is MNHNS and CDR2 is SASEGT in the germline V gene. The CDR3 extends over 18 amino acids. Here the CDR3 reads CASTSAGLAGGPSGELFF. In DNA form, the CDR3 reads TGTGCCAGCACCTCCGCGGGACTAGCGGGAGGGCCTTCCGGGGAGCTGTTTTTT.

J is TRBJ2-1 and V is TRBV15, with a tentative D call TRBD1 (5 bases). The CDR3 runs to 15 residues. The V and J ends lost 0 bases and 0 bases respectively, with 6 bases between them. CDR1 LNHNV and CDR2 YYDKDF come from the germline V gene (reference sequence). Here the CDR3 reads CATSRDQGSYNEQFF. The CDR3 bases are TGTGCCACCAGCAGAGATCAGGGCTCCTACAATGAGCAGTTCTTC.

The chain joins TRBV6-2 or TRBV6-3 to TRBJ2-2, with TRBD1 as a possible D gene (6 bases). This CDR3 has 15 amino acids. Trimming took off 5 bases at V and 6 bases at J, with 16 bases between the two ends. Germline loops: CDR1 MNHEY, CDR2 SVGEGT. The CDR3 nucleotides are TGTGCCAGCAGTCCACCTAGAGGGGGACCCGGGGAGCTGTTTTTT. It is translated as CASSPPRGGPGELFF.

The chain combines TRBV6-1 with TRBJ2-3, with TRBD2 matching 8 bases. With 7 bases clipped from V and 1 base from J, the junction kept 10 bases outside the gene matches. CDR3 size: 16 residues. In germline, CDR1 is MNHNS, CDR2 SASEGT. The CDR3 coding sequence is TGTGCCAGCAAAGGGAGTCAAGCGGGAGGCACAGATACGCAGTATTTT. This sequence encodes CASKGSQAGGTDTQYF.

The sample holds a few counts of this clonotype. The gene calls are TRBV4-2 and TRBJ2-1; TRBD2 might be the D (6 bases). V lost 4 bases and J 4 bases, leaving 29 bases between the germline ends. The CDR3 sequence is 20 residues long. The germline V gene has CDR1 LGHNA and CDR2 YNFKEQ. The CDR3 nucleotides are TGTGCCAGCAGCCTTACCCTCGGGGCGGGATCCCCGGCGGGATACAATGAGCAGTTCTTC. Translating it yields CASSLTLGAGSPAGYNEQFF.

The chain links TRBV7-2 to TRBJ2-5, with TRBD1 as a possible D gene (6 bases). The length of the CDR3 is 15 residues. V lost 6 bases and J 0 bases, leaving 14 bases between the germline ends. Germline lookup yields CDR1 SGHTA and CDR2 FQGNSA. This CDR3 reads CASSQGQSYQETQYF. CDR3 sequence (DNA): TGTGCCAGCAGTCAAGGACAGTCATACCAAGAGACCCAGTACTTC. The complete variable domain, with remaining parts taken from reference TRBV7-2 and TRBJ2-5, reads GAGVSQSPSNKVTEKGKDVELRCDPISGHTALYWYRQSLGQGLEFLIYFQGNSAPDKSGLPSDRFSAERTGGSVSTLTIQRTQQEDSAVYLCASSQGQSYQETQYFGPGTRLLVL.